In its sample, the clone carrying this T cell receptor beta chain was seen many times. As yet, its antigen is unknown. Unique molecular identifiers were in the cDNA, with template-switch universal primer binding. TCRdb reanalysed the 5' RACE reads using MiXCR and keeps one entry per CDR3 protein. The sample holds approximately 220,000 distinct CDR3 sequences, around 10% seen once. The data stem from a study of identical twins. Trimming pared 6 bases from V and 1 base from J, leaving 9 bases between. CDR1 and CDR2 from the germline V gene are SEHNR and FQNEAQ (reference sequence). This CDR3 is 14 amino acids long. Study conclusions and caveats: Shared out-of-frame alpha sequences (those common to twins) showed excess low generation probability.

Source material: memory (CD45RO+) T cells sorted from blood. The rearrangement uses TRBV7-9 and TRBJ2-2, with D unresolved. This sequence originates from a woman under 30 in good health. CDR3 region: CASSHTRNTGELFF. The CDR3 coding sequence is TGTGCCAGCAGTCACACAAGGAACACCGGGGAGCTGTTTTTT.